The 2 T cell receptor beta chains below come from one sample, sequenced in a study of blood T cells in healthy people across ages. Alongside a J-beta primer mix, a sample-barcoded 5' primer served in a second PCR lasting about 7 to 11 cycles. A single record per CDR3 protein comes from TCRdb applying MiXCR to the 5' RACE reads. There are roughly 800,000 distinct CDR3 sequences in the sample; about 53% occur only once, and approximately 40% lies in the top ten. The sequencing input was blood. These receptors originate from a man of 80 years or more in good health.

The CDR3 DNA reads as TGCAGTGCCCTGGGGGCGGGATTGGAGACCCAGTACTTC. Translation gives CSALGAGLETQYF. This chain uses TRBV20-1 with TRBJ2-5; either TRBD1 or TRBD2 may supply D (6 bases each). V was cut by 6 bases and J by 5 bases, with 16 bases left in between. From germline, CDR1 is DFQATT and CDR2 SNEGSKA (reference sequence). This CDR3 contains 13 residues.

The chain carries TRBV6-5 and TRBJ2-5; no clear D. V lost 0 bases and J lost 0, with 5 bases in between. Germline loops: CDR1 MNHEY, CDR2 SVGAGI. The CDR3 loop spans 14 amino acids. The CDR3 DNA reads as TGTGCCAGCAGTTACTCCCCGGACCAAGAGACCCAGTACTTC. It translates to CASSYSPDQETQYF.